These 14 T cell receptor beta chains originate from one sample sequenced in a study of T cell responses to AZD1222 COVID-19 vaccine. Clones were sequenced by immunoSEQ multiplex PCR, and TCRdb holds only the in-frame ones, with some missing. The sample includes about 110,000 clones, approximately 85% of them seen just once. The sequencing used peripheral blood, collected on day 0 of AZD1222 vaccination. The source is an adult in good health.

This clone was picked up many times. The chain combines TRBV7-9 with TRBJ1-5; 9 nucleotides agree with TRBD1. The CDR3 covers 15 residues. From germline, CDR1 is SEHNR and CDR2 FQNEAQ (reference sequence). V lost 5 bases, J lost 3 bases, and 5 bases stayed unmatched. The CDR3 loop is CASSAGQGPNQPQHF. CDR3 bases: TGTGCCAGCAGCGCAGGACAGGGGCCCAATCAGCCCCAGCATTTT.

The genes are TRBV9 and TRBJ1-3, with 9 bases identical to TRBD1. With V trimmed by 4 bases and J by 2 bases, 7 bases remained unmatched. This CDR3 is 16 amino acids long. Looked up from germline, CDR1 is SGDLS and CDR2 is YYNGEE. In nucleotides, the CDR3 is TGTGCCAGCAGCCCAAGGACAGGGGTAGCTGGAAACACCATATATTTT. Its translation is CASSPRTGVAGNTIYF. The whole variable domain, remainder taken from reference TRBV9 and TRBJ1-3, is DSGVTQTPKHLITATGQRVTLRCSPRSGDLSVYWYQQSLDQGLQFLIQYYNGEERAKGNILERFSAQQFPDLHSELNLSSLELGDSALYFCASSPRTGVAGNTIYFGEGSWLTVV.

J is TRBJ1-6 and V is TRBV7-9; D call uncertain. The germline V gene has CDR1 SEHNR and CDR2 FQNEAQ (reference sequence). Trimming stripped 7 bases from V and 6 bases from J, with 13 bases between. This CDR3 has 14 residues. The CDR3, as DNA: TGTGCCAGCACCCCGGTTATTGCTAATTCACCCCTCCACTTT. This codes for CASTPVIANSPLHF.

The CDR3 DNA reads as TGTGCCAGCAGTTTTGGTAGCGGGGAGACCCAGTACTTC. It translates to CASSFGSGETQYF. The rearrangement joins TRBV12-3 or TRBV12-4 to TRBJ2-5; 7 bases line up with TRBD2. CDR3 length equals 13 residues. V lost 3 bases to trimming and J lost 5 bases; unmatched junction nucleotides: 3.

The chain combines TRBV4-1 with TRBJ2-3, with 13 bases fitting TRBD2. V lost 6 bases, J lost 8 bases, and 8 bases stayed unmatched. The CDR3 consists of 15 residues. Germline V gives CDR1 MGHRA, CDR2 YSYEKL. This CDR3 reads CASRGTSGATVTQYF. DNA of the CDR3: TGCGCCAGCAGGGGGACTAGCGGGGCTACCGTTACGCAGTATTTT.

The chain recombines TRBV7-2 with TRBJ2-7, with unresolved D. CDR3 length: 14 amino acids. V lost 3 bases, J lost 0 bases, and 9 bases lay in between. Per the germline V gene, CDR1 is SGHTA and CDR2 is FQGNSA. The CDR3 DNA follows: TGTGCCAGCAGCTTCGGCGGTAGCTCCTACGAGCAGTACTTC. This codes for CASSFGGSSYEQYF.

The V gene is TRBV13, the J gene TRBJ2-7; D is uncertain. Trimming removed 6 bases at V and 1 base at J, with 13 bases between. The CDR3 spans 14 residues. Germline CDR1 is PRHDT and CDR2 is FYEKMQ (reference sequence). The DNA of the CDR3 is TGTGCCAGCAGGTACTCCCTAATTTCCTACGAGCAGTACTTC. This encodes CASRYSLISYEQYF.

CDR3 nucleotides: TGCGCCAGCAGTGAGGCAGGACGGTGGATCTCTGGAAACACCATATATTTT. As protein: CASSEAGRWISGNTIYF. The chain carries TRBV10-2 and TRBJ1-3; D is unresolved. V gave up 2 bases and J gave up 0 bases, with 14 bases separating them. The germline gives CDR1 WSHSY, CDR2 SAAADI. This CDR3 is built from 17 residues.

This clone occurred once. The gene calls are TRBV5-1 and TRBJ2-7; D possibly corresponds to TRBD2 (6 bases). The V end was cut by 0 bases, the J end by 2 bases, with 12 bases between. This CDR3 is 15 amino acids long. Germline loops: CDR1 SGHRS, CDR2 YFSETQ. In DNA form, the CDR3 reads TGCGCCAGCAGCTTGGGCGGGGCTTCTACCTACGAGCAGTACTTC. This codes for CASSLGGASTYEQYF.

The CDR3 reads CASSLYDRGIEYQPQHF. Written as DNA, the CDR3 is TGTGCCAGCAGCTTGTACGACAGGGGAATAGAGTATCAGCCCCAGCATTTT. The chain joins TRBV5-5 to TRBJ1-5; 8 nucleotides align to TRBD1. Per germline, CDR1 SGHKS and CDR2 YYEKEE (reference sequence). The V segment lost 1 base and the J segment 5 bases; nucleotides outside the gene matches: 11. The CDR3 sequence is 17 residues long. The whole variable domain, remainder taken from reference TRBV5-5 and TRBJ1-5, is DAGVTQSPTHLIKTRGQQVTLRCSPISGHKSVSWYQQVLGQGPQFIFQYYEKEERGRGNFPDRFSARQFPNYSSELNVNALLLGDSALYLCASSLYDRGIEYQPQHFGDGTRLSIL.

This clone has more than one count but fewer than ten. This chain connects TRBV4-3 to TRBJ2-7; D gene uncertain. In germline, CDR1 is LGHNA, CDR2 YSLEER. This CDR3 comprises 16 residues. Trimming removed 0 bases at V and 1 base at J, with 13 bases between. This CDR3 is CASSQDLNEASYEQYF. The CDR3 DNA reads TGCGCCAGCAGCCAAGATCTTAACGAAGCTTCCTACGAGCAGTACTTC.

This clone was picked up one time. V is TRBV20-1 and J is TRBJ2-2; the D gene is possibly TRBD2 (5 bases). The CDR3 covers 11 residues. Germline V gene lookup returns CDR1 DFQATT and CDR2 SNEGSKA (reference sequence). The CDR3 sequence is CSTRETGELFF. CDR3 in DNA: TGCAGCACTAGGGAGACCGGGGAGCTGTTTTTT.

V is TRBV7-8 and J is TRBJ2-7; D is unresolved. The CDR3 loop spans 14 amino acids. The germline V and J ends were trimmed by 1 base and 2 bases, with 9 bases remaining between them. CDR1 and CDR2 from the germline V gene are SGHVS and FQNEAQ. CDR3: CASSLEEITYEQYF. The CDR3 nucleotides read TGTGCCAGCAGCTTAGAGGAGATCACCTACGAGCAGTACTTC. The variable domain in full, completed from reference TRBV7-8 and TRBJ2-7, reads GAGVSQSPRYKVAKRGQDVALRCDPISGHVSLFWYQQALGQGPEFLTYFQNEAQLDKSGLPSDRFFAERPEGSVSTLKIQRTQQEDSAVYLCASSLEEITYEQYFGPGTRLTVT.

The table lists this clone with a count of one. The rearrangement uses TRBV1 and TRBJ2-5; the DNA was not used to check the table's D call, TRBD2. TRBV1 represents a pseudogene. This CDR3 contains 17 residues. The DNA of the CDR3 is TGCACCAGCAGCCAGGGTGGGACTAGCGGGGCCCTGAAGACCCAGTACTTC. It codes for CTSSQGGTSGALKTQYF.